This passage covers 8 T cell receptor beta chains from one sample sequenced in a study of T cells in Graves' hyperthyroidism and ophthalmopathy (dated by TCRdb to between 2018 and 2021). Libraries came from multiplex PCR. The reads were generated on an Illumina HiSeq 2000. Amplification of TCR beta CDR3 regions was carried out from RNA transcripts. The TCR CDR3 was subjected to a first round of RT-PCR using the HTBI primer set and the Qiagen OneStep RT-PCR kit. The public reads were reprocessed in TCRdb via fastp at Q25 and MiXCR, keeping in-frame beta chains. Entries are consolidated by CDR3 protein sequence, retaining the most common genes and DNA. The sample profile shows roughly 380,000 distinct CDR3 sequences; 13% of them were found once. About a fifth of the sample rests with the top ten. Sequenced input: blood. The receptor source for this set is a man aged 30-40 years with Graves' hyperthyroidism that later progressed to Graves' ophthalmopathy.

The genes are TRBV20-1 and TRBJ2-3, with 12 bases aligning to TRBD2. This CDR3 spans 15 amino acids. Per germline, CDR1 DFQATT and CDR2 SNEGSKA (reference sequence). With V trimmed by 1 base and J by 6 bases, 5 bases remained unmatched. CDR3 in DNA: TGCAGTGCTAGAGGCCTAGCGGGGGGGCAGGATACGCAGTATTTT. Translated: CSARGLAGGQDTQYF.

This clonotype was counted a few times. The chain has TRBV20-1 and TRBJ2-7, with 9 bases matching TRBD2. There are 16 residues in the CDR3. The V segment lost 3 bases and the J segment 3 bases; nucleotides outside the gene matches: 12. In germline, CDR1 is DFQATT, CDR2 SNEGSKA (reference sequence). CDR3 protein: CSASSSAGTSIYEQYF. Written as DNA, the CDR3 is TGCAGTGCTAGTTCCTCCGCCGGGACTAGCATCTACGAGCAGTACTTC.

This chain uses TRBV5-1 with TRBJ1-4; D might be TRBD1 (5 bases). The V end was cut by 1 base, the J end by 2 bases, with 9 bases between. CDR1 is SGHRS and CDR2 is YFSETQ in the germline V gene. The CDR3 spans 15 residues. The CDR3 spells CASSLQSGTNEKLFF. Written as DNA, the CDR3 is TGCGCCAGCAGCTTGCAGTCAGGGACTAATGAAAAACTGTTTTTT.

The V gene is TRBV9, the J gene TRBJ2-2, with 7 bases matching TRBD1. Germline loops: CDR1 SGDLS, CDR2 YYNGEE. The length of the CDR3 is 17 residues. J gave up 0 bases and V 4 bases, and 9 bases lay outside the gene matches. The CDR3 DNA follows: TGTGCCAGCAGCCCGGGTTCCGGGACAGCGAACACCGGGGAGCTGTTTTTT. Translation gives CASSPGSGTANTGELFF.

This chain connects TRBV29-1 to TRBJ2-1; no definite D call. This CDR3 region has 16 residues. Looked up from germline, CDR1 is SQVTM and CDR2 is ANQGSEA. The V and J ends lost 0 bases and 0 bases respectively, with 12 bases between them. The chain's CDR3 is CSVEDSGRRSYNEQFF. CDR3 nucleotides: TGCAGCGTTGAAGATAGTGGCAGACGCTCCTACAATGAGCAGTTCTTC.

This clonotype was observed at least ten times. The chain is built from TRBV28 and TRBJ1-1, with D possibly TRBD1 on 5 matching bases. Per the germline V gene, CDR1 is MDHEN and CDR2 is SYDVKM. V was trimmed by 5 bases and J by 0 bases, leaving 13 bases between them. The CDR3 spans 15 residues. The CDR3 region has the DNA TGTGCCAGCAGTCCCTCCGGGGGAGTGAACACTGAAGCTTTCTTT. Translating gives CASSPSGGVNTEAFF.

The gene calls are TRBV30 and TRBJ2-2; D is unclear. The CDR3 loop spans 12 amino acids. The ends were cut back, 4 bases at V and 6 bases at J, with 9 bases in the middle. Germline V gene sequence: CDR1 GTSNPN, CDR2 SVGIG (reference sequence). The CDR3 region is CAWTDRPGELFF. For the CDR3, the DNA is TGTGCCTGGACCGATCGGCCCGGGGAGCTGTTTTTT. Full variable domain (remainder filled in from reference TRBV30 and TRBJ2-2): SQTIHQWPATLVQPVGSPLSLECTVEGTSNPNLYWYRQAAGRGLQLLFYSVGIGQISSEVPQNLSASRPQDRQFILSSKKLLLSDSGFYLCAWTDRPGELFFGEGSRLTVL.

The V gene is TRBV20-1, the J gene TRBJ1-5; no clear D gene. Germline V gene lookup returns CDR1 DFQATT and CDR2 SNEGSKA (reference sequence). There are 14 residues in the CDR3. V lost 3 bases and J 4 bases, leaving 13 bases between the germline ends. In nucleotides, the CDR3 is TGCAGTGCTAGTGGGAGTTGGGCAAATCAGCCCCAGCATTTT. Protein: CSASGSWANQPQHF.